These 28 T cell receptor beta chains were sequenced from one sample in a study of blood T cell repertoires in COVID-19. Libraries were prepared by immunoSEQ multiplex PCR; TCRdb keeps only in-frame clonotypes and omits some of them. Of roughly 46,000 clones listed, 83% are singletons. The sequencing input was peripheral blood. The receptors here all came from a man between 60 and 75 years old with active COVID-19.

The genes are TRBV3-1 (or the pseudogene TRBV3-2) and TRBJ1-4; 7 nucleotides align to TRBD1. V lost 6 bases and J lost 8; bases outside the gene matches: 9. Germline V lookup: CDR1 LGHDT, CDR2 YNNKEL (reference sequence). The CDR3 loop spans 14 amino acids. DNA of the CDR3: TGTGCCAGCAGTCAGACAGGGCTGAAAGAAAAACTGTTTTTT. Its protein is CASSQTGLKEKLFF.

J is TRBJ1-1 and V is TRBV2; 8 positions match TRBD1. CDR1 is SNHLY, CDR2 FYNNEI, per germline. There are 13 residues in the CDR3. Trimming removed 4 bases from V and 4 bases from J; junction bases left unmatched: 2. The CDR3 DNA reads TGTGCCAGCAGTGCAGGGGGCTTCACTGAAGCTTTCTTT. Amino acids: CASSAGGFTEAFF. Drawing the rest from reference TRBV2 and TRBJ1-1, the complete variable domain is EPEVTQTPSHQVTQMGQEVILRCVPISNHLYFYWYRQILGQKVEFLVSFYNNEISEKSEIFDDQFSVERPDGSNFTLKIRSTKLEDSAMYFCASSAGGFTEAFFGQGTRLTVV.

This CDR3 is CASTPRVSYEQYF. CDR3 in DNA: TGTGCCAGCACCCCGAGGGTCTCCTACGAGCAGTACTTC. The V gene is TRBV28, the J gene TRBJ2-7; D might be TRBD2 (5 bases). The CDR3 length is 13 residues. Trimming removed 7 bases from V and 0 bases from J, with 10 bases in between. In germline, CDR1 is MDHEN, CDR2 SYDVKM.

The sample holds one count of this clone. The chain carries TRBV29-1 and TRBJ1-2; tentatively, D is TRBD1 (5 bases). This CDR3 spans 14 amino acids. The germline V gene encodes CDR1 SQVTM and CDR2 ANQGSEA. Deletions cut 0 bases from V and 4 bases from J, with 12 bases between. CDR3 amino acids: CSVEDRRGGYGYTF. Written as DNA, the CDR3 is TGCAGCGTTGAAGATAGAAGGGGTGGCTATGGCTACACCTTC.

This clone is a singleton in its sample. The chain carries TRBV5-1 and TRBJ1-2, with 9 bases matching TRBD1. V lost 3 bases and J lost 2; bases outside the gene matches: 5. CDR1 is SGHRS, CDR2 YFSETQ, per germline. The CDR3 runs to 15 residues. CDR3 sequence reads: CASSWGQGTNYGYTF. As DNA, the CDR3 is TGCGCCAGCAGCTGGGGACAGGGTACGAACTATGGCTACACCTTC.

Only a few counts were recorded for this clone. The chain carries TRBV29-1 and TRBJ2-7; 7 bases are a match to TRBD1. This CDR3 spans 14 amino acids. V gave up 6 bases and J gave up 1 base; unmatched junction bases: 9. Per germline, CDR1 SQVTM and CDR2 ANQGSEA. The CDR3 nucleotides are TGCAGCGTAAGGGGGCGGACGGGATCCTACGAGCAGTACTTC. Its protein is CSVRGRTGSYEQYF.

This clone was seen a handful of times. This chain links TRBV7-9 with TRBJ2-2; no firm D call. This CDR3 has 15 amino acids. The V end was cut by 4 bases, the J end by 6 bases, with 15 bases between. CDR1 is SEHNR and CDR2 is FQNEAQ in the germline V gene (reference sequence). The CDR3: CASSSRKVAAGELFF. CDR3 nucleotide sequence: TGTGCCAGCAGCTCCCGGAAAGTTGCGGCCGGGGAGCTGTTTTTT. The variable domain in full, completed from reference TRBV7-9 and TRBJ2-2, reads DTGVSQNPRHKITKRGQNVTFRCDPISEHNRLYWYRQTLGQGPEFLTYFQNEAQLEKSRLLSDRFSAERPKGSFSTLEIQRTEQGDSAMYLCASSSRKVAAGELFFGEGSRLTVL.

This chain joins TRBV28 and TRBJ2-7; 8 nucleotides match TRBD1. This CDR3 contains 15 residues. The V gene end was trimmed by 1 base and the J gene end by 3 bases; junction bases not matched to a gene: 5. The V gene's germline CDR1 is MDHEN and CDR2 SYDVKM. CDR3 sequence: CASSLSPGTGYEQYF. The CDR3, as DNA: TGTGCCAGCAGTTTATCCCCCGGGACAGGCTACGAGCAGTACTTC.

The rearrangement joins TRBV5-1 to TRBJ1-1; D unclear. The V and J ends lost 5 bases and 6 bases respectively, with 17 bases between them. The CDR3 is made up of 14 amino acids. From germline, CDR1 is SGHRS and CDR2 YFSETQ. The CDR3 DNA is TGCGCCAGCAGGACTCAGCAAGGGAGCGCTGAAGCTTTCTTT. Its translation: CASRTQQGSAEAFF.

The V call is TRBV7-8, the J call TRBJ2-1; 7 positions agree with TRBD1. Germline V gene data show CDR1 as SGHVS and CDR2 as FQNEAQ. The CDR3 is 15 amino acids. The V gene end was trimmed by 7 bases and the J gene end by 4 bases; junction bases not matched to a gene: 10. The CDR3 loop is CASTLTGTDYNEQFF. The DNA for the CDR3 is TGTGCCAGCACCCTTACCGGGACAGATTACAATGAGCAGTTCTTC. The variable domain in full, with the rest retrieved from reference TRBV7-8 and TRBJ2-1, is GAGVSQSPRYKVAKRGQDVALRCDPISGHVSLFWYQQALGQGPEFLTYFQNEAQLDKSGLPSDRFFAERPEGSVSTLKIQRTQQEDSAVYLCASTLTGTDYNEQFFGPGTRLTVL.

This clone was found once. The gene calls are TRBV7-2 and TRBJ2-6; D is unresolved. This CDR3 has 16 amino acids. Germline-derived CDR1 and CDR2 are SGHTA and FQGNSA. With 1 base removed from V and 1 base from J, the gap between germline ends came to 8 bases. The CDR3 here is CASSLGSFSGANVLTF. The CDR3 bases are TGTGCCAGCAGCTTAGGAAGCTTTTCTGGGGCCAACGTCCTGACTTTC.

The V call is TRBV6-1, the J call TRBJ2-5; TRBD1 agrees at 7 bases. Germline V CDR1 and CDR2: MNHNS, SASEGT. The CDR3 consists of 17 residues. V lost 2 bases and J lost 1; bases outside the gene matches: 10. The CDR3: CASSESLAGGLQETQYF. In DNA, the CDR3 is TGTGCCAGCAGTGAAAGTTTGGCAGGGGGTCTCCAAGAGACCCAGTACTTC.

This clone has a single count. The gene calls are TRBV5-1 and TRBJ2-2; 7 bases are shared with TRBD1. The V gene's germline CDR1 is SGHRS and CDR2 YFSETQ. CDR3 length: 14 residues. The V segment lost 4 bases and the J segment 5 bases; nucleotides outside the gene matches: 5. The CDR3 bases are TGCGCCAGCAGCCAACAGGGGACAACCGGGGAGCTGTTTTTT. It encodes CASSQQGTTGELFF.

The rearrangement joins TRBV28 to TRBJ1-5; 8 nucleotides align to TRBD1. Germline CDR1 and CDR2: MDHEN and SYDVKM. V dropped 8 bases and J dropped 2; count of bases not matched to a gene: 8. CDR3 length: 15 amino acids. The CDR3 loop reads CASLNRGVGNQPQHF. The CDR3 region has the DNA TGTGCCAGCCTAAACAGGGGGGTGGGCAATCAGCCCCAGCATTTT.

This clone occurred a few times. The genes are TRBV11-2 and TRBJ1-1; D is possibly TRBD1 (6 bases). Deletions cut 4 bases from V and 1 base from J, with 10 bases between. Per the germline V gene, CDR1 is SGHAT and CDR2 is FQNNGV. The CDR3 is 14 residues long. The CDR3 reads CASSSQGRNTEAFF. As DNA, the CDR3 is TGTGCCAGCAGCTCACAGGGTAGGAACACTGAAGCTTTCTTT.

The chain recombines TRBV13 with TRBJ2-1; D possibly corresponds to TRBD1 (6 bases). CDR1 and CDR2 from the germline V gene are PRHDT and FYEKMQ (reference sequence). The CDR3 spans 16 residues. The V end lost 5 bases, the J end lost 7 bases, and 21 bases lay between the germline ends. The CDR3 DNA reads TGTGCCAGCAGCACCGAAACCAGGGGTTACTTTAATGAGCAGTTCTTC. Its protein is CASSTETRGYFNEQFF.

J is TRBJ2-7 and V is TRBV27; D uncertain. Between the trimmed V and J ends, which lost 3 bases and 7 bases, there was a span of 4 bases. Germline V gives CDR1 MNHEY, CDR2 SMNVEV (reference sequence). The CDR3 spans 10 residues. The CDR3 DNA follows: TGTGCCAGCAGTTTGCGGGAGCAGTACTTC. This translates into CASSLREQYF.

The chain links TRBV30 to TRBJ2-1; the match to TRBD2 covers 13 bases. Germline V gene data show CDR1 as GTSNPN and CDR2 as SVGIG (reference sequence). V lost 7 bases to trimming and J lost 4 bases; unmatched junction nucleotides: 7. The CDR3 extends over 15 amino acids. The CDR3 here is CASPGTSGAYNEQFF. CDR3 DNA: TGTGCCTCTCCAGGGACTAGCGGGGCTTACAATGAGCAGTTCTTC.

The rearrangement joins TRBV10-3 to TRBJ2-1; the match to TRBD2 covers 12 bases. The CDR3 is made up of 16 amino acids. V was clipped by 5 bases and J by 4 bases; unmatched bases: 6. Germline CDR1 and CDR2: ENHRY and SYGVKD. Here the CDR3 DNA reads TGTGCCATCAGTTCGGGACTAGCGGGCTCTTACAATGAGCAGTTCTTC. Amino acid sequence: CAISSGLAGSYNEQFF.

The chain is built from TRBV10-3 and TRBJ1-6; D call uncertain. Germline V CDR1 and CDR2: ENHRY, SYGVKD. V gave up 2 bases and J gave up 7 bases, with 15 bases separating them. This CDR3 spans 16 amino acids. The chain's CDR3 is CAISEPRGSTNSPLHF. CDR3 nucleotides: TGTGCCATCAGTGAGCCCCGAGGGTCTACCAATTCACCCCTCCACTTT.

To note about this clone: The junction differs from germline at one of its ends, possibly a read error. The chain is built from TRBV28 and TRBJ2-3; TRBD2 matches 11 bases. CDR1 is MDHEN, CDR2 SYDVKM, per germline. This CDR3 spans 14 amino acids. DNA for the CDR3: TGTGCCAGCACTTTAGCGGGAGGGCCAGATACGCAGTATTTT. Its protein product is CASTLAGGPDTQYF.

This rearrangement joins TRBV12-5 to TRBJ1-1; 7 bases map to TRBD1. The CDR3 length is 17 residues. Germline-derived CDR1 and CDR2 are LGHNT and FRNRAP. V shed 2 bases and J 3 bases; nucleotides not matched to a gene: 12. CDR3 sequence reads: CASGLSSDRTVDTEAFF. In DNA, the CDR3 is TGTGCTAGTGGTTTGTCTTCGGACAGGACGGTCGACACTGAAGCTTTCTTT.

The table lists this clone with a few counts. V usage is TRBV2 and J usage is TRBJ1-5; D uncertain. The CDR3 covers 15 residues. Germline V lookup: CDR1 SNHLY, CDR2 FYNNEI. V lost 1 base and J 3 bases, leaving 10 bases between the germline ends. In nucleotides, the CDR3 is TGTGCCAGCAGTGAAGAGAGGGATTACAATCAGCCCCAGCATTTT. It specifies CASSEERDYNQPQHF.

The rearrangement links TRBV24-1 to TRBJ1-5; D not resolved. The germline CDR1 and CDR2 sequences are KGHDR and SFDVKD. V was clipped by 5 bases and J by 4 bases, with 11 bases between them. The CDR3 has 14 residues. For the CDR3, the DNA is TGTGCCACCAGTGCCCGCCAAGAGAATCAGCCCCAGCATTTT. It specifies CATSARQENQPQHF.

The chain has TRBV7-2 and TRBJ1-1, with 11 bases matching TRBD1. The CDR3 length is 17 residues. Trimming removed 5 bases from V and 2 bases from J; junction bases left unmatched: 10. In germline, CDR1 is SGHTA, CDR2 FQGNSA. The CDR3 DNA follows: TGTGCCAGCAGCACCCGGACAGGGGGCGTTGAAAACACTGAAGCTTTCTTT. Residues: CASSTRTGGVENTEAFF.

This chain links TRBV18 with TRBJ1-4; 7 bases align to TRBD1. The CDR3 loop spans 16 amino acids. From germline, CDR1 is KGHSH and CDR2 LQKENI. The V and J ends lost 6 bases and 2 bases, in that order; junction bases with no gene match: 9. CDR3 bases: TGTGCCAGCTCGCGACAGGGAACGTCCACTAATGAAAAACTGTTTTTT. Amino acids: CASSRQGTSTNEKLFF.

This clone has more than one count but fewer than ten. The chain has TRBV19 and TRBJ1-1; D not resolved. Germline V gene data show CDR1 as LNHDA and CDR2 as SQIVND (reference sequence). CDR3 size: 15 residues. The germline V and J ends were trimmed by 6 bases and 3 bases, with 17 bases remaining between them. CDR3 sequence (DNA): TGTGCCAGTAGAGGGAGGGTTGGATTAGACACTGAAGCTTTCTTT. Protein: CASRGRVGLDTEAFF.

A few counts support this clone. The chain combines TRBV12-2 with TRBJ1-5; whether TRBD1, the table's D call, matches the DNA was not checked. TRBV12-2 is designated a pseudogene. The CDR3 spans 14 residues. Here the CDR3 reads CASRSKKGQQPQHF. Here the CDR3 DNA reads TGTGCAAGTCGCTCAAAGAAGGGGCAGCAGCCCCAGCATTTT.